The 9 T cell receptor beta chains presented below share a single source sample, sequenced in a study of blood T cell repertoires in COVID-19 (dated by TCRdb to 2020 to 2022). Libraries were prepared through the immunoSEQ multiplex PCR assay. Held by TCRdb, this immuneACCESS table contains in-frame sequences only and omits some clones. Under half of the omission traces to an unresolved V gene where checked; the cause of the rest is unknown. A total of fewer than 250,000 clones appear in this sample, 80% to 85% of them only once. Of the sample, roughly a tenth falls within the top ten clones. Sequenced input: peripheral blood. The receptors were sampled from a woman over 75 with COVID-19, enrolled during active disease.

V and J are TRBV6-1 and TRBJ2-3; 9 bases match TRBD2. Germline V gene lookup returns CDR1 MNHNS and CDR2 SASEGT. With 2 bases clipped from V and 7 bases from J, the junction kept 4 bases outside the gene matches. The CDR3 is made up of 14 amino acids. CDR3 DNA sequence: TGTGCCAGCAGTGAATCTAGCGGGGCTAATACGCAGTATTTT. Its translation: CASSESSGANTQYF.

In its sample, this clone was seen once. The rearrangement uses TRBV18 and TRBJ2-7; 10 bases map to TRBD1. There are 15 residues in the CDR3. V dropped 5 bases and J dropped 3; count of bases not matched to a gene: 7. CDR1 KGHSH and CDR2 LQKENI come from the germline V gene. The CDR3 DNA follows: TGTGCCAGCTCAGCCGGGACAGGGGAAGTCTACGAGCAGTACTTC. Translated: CASSAGTGEVYEQYF.

The gene calls are TRBV5-1 and TRBJ2-7, with 9 positions matching TRBD1. In germline, CDR1 is SGHRS, CDR2 YFSETQ. The CDR3 contains 14 residues. J was trimmed by 0 bases and V by 4 bases; bases with no gene match: 2. The CDR3 DNA sequence: TGCGCCAGCAGCCAGGGACAGGGCTCCTACGAGCAGTACTTC. Amino acids: CASSQGQGSYEQYF.

The V call is TRBV25-1, the J call TRBJ2-5; D is undetermined. The CDR3 runs 13 residues. Trimming left V 6 bases short and J 4 bases short, with 12 bases between. Per the germline V gene, CDR1 is MGHDK and CDR2 is SYGVNS. The CDR3 coding sequence is TGTGCCAGCAGACGAGGCGGATTAGAGACCCAGTACTTC. Protein product: CASRRGGLETQYF.

Written as DNA, the CDR3 is TGTGCCAGCAGTTGGGGGGGACGGGGCTACACCTTC. Amino acids: CASSWGGRGYTF. This chain joins TRBV6-5 and TRBJ1-2; perhaps TRBD1 as D (5 bases). The CDR3 covers 12 residues. CDR1 and CDR2 from the germline V gene are MNHEY and SVGAGI. Trimming took 4 bases from V and 8 from J, leaving 11 bases between them.

V usage is TRBV6-5 and J usage is TRBJ2-1; no firm D call. The ends were cut back, 7 bases at V and 13 bases at J, with 14 bases in the middle. The CDR3 extends over 11 amino acids. Germline CDR1 is MNHEY and CDR2 is SVGAGI. The CDR3 spells CASNFVAAQFF. In DNA, the CDR3 is TGTGCCAGCAATTTTGTCGCGGCCCAGTTCTTC.

This clone appeared a few times. The chain uses TRBV6-5 and TRBJ2-1; 8 bases match TRBD2. The V gene end was trimmed by 6 bases and the J gene end by 0 bases; junction bases not matched to a gene: 4. Per germline, CDR1 MNHEY and CDR2 SVGAGI. The CDR3 runs to 15 residues. CDR3 sequence (DNA): TGTGCCAGCAGCTTCGCGGGGGGCTCCTACAATGAGCAGTTCTTC. It translates to CASSFAGGSYNEQFF.

The chain joins TRBV28 to TRBJ2-3, with 8 bases identical to TRBD2. V shed 1 base and J 4 bases; nucleotides not matched to a gene: 7. Germline values: CDR1 MDHEN, CDR2 SYDVKM. The CDR3 consists of 16 residues. The CDR3 here is CASSLSRGGFPDTQYF. The CDR3 coding sequence is TGTGCCAGCAGTTTATCACGGGGGGGCTTCCCAGATACGCAGTATTTT. Supplemented by reference TRBV28 and TRBJ2-3, the full variable domain reads DVKVTQSSRYLVKRTGEKVFLECVQDMDHENMFWYRQDPGLGLRLIYFSYDVKMKEKGDIPEGYSVSREKKERFSLILESASTNQTSMYLCASSLSRGGFPDTQYFGPGTRLTVL.

This CDR3 reads CASVGGVGTGELFF. As DNA, the CDR3 is TGTGCCAGCGTGGGAGGGGTTGGCACCGGGGAGCTGTTTTTT. The chain couples TRBV2 to TRBJ2-2, with 7 bases fitting TRBD2. CDR3 size: 14 residues. The V and J ends lost 8 bases and 4 bases, in that order; junction bases with no gene match: 7. Germline-derived CDR1 and CDR2 are SNHLY and FYNNEI.